The 13 T cell receptor beta chains in this list originate from one sample, sequenced in a study of T-cell memory formation after mild COVID-19. TCRdb redid the calling of the 5' RACE reads with MiXCR, one entry per CDR3 protein. The table has about 5,000 distinct CDR3 sequences, approximately 48% seen once. Sequences were obtained from PBMCs or a T cell subset sorted from them (not recorded which). These receptors were collected from an adult who had mild COVID-19 (a few samples of this study predate the infection). Cell type and time point are not known.

The CDR3 DNA is TGTGCCAGCAGCCAGACTAGCGGGGTCGGGCCCCAGTACTTC. Protein sequence: CASSQTSGVGPQYF. The gene calls are TRBV5-6 and TRBJ2-5; 11 bases align to TRBD2. Germline loops: CDR1 SGHDT, CDR2 YYEEEE. The length of the CDR3 is 14 residues. Trimming took 4 bases from V and 9 from J; bases not matched to a gene: 8. Using reference TRBV5-6 and TRBJ2-5 for the parts outside the CDR3, the full variable domain is DAGVTQSPTHLIKTRGQQVTLRCSPKSGHDTVSWYQQALGQGPQFIFQYYEEEERQRGNFPDRFSGHQFPNYSSELNVNALLLGDSALYLCASSQTSGVGPQYFGPGTRLLVL.

The chain combines TRBV15 with TRBJ2-3; D gene unclear. The V gene's germline CDR1 is LNHNV and CDR2 YYDKDF (reference sequence). The CDR3 sequence is 13 residues long. Trimming shortened V by 1 base and J by 1 base, and 3 bases separated the two germline ends. CDR3 sequence reads: CATSRAGTDTQYF. The CDR3 bases are TGTGCCACCAGCAGAGCGGGCACAGATACGCAGTATTTT. Complete variable domain (other parts from reference TRBV15 and TRBJ2-3): DAMVIQNPRYQVTQFGKPVTLSCSQTLNHNVMYWYQQKSSQAPKLLFHYYDKDFNNEADTPDNFQSRRPNTSFCFLDIRSPGLGDTAMYLCATSRAGTDTQYFGPGTRLTVL.

This chain connects TRBV7-3 to TRBJ2-5, with D unresolved. CDR3 length: 13 amino acids. V was cut by 4 bases and J by 1 base, with 7 bases left in between. Germline V lookup: CDR1 SGHTA, CDR2 FQGTGA. The CDR3 region has the DNA TGTGCCAGCAGCTCCGAGCCCCAAGAGACCCAGTACTTC. Translated, it gives CASSSEPQETQYF.

This clonotype is medium-sized in the sample. V is TRBV5-1 and J is TRBJ2-1, with D maybe TRBD1 (5 bases). CDR1 is SGHRS, CDR2 YFSETQ, per germline. The ends were cut back, 5 bases at V and 2 bases at J, with 11 bases in the middle. This CDR3 is built from 14 residues. The CDR3 sequence: CASSSQGTYNEQFF. The CDR3 coding sequence is TGCGCCAGCAGTTCCCAGGGTACCTACAATGAGCAGTTCTTC.

The genes are TRBV18 and TRBJ2-7; perhaps TRBD1 as D (6 bases). CDR3 length equals 15 residues. The V end lost 2 bases, the J end lost 7 bases, and 18 bases lay between the germline ends. Germline CDR1 reads KGHSH; CDR2 reads LQKENI. CDR3 bases: TGTGCCAGCTCACCAGACAGGTCCGCTACCGGGGAGCAGTACTTC. Its translation is CASSPDRSATGEQYF.

In its sample, this clonotype was seen many times. The chain uses TRBV20-1 and TRBJ1-1; tentative D call: TRBD1 (5 bases). This CDR3 contains 16 residues. Trimming took off 2 bases at V and 2 bases at J, with 18 bases between the two ends. Germline CDR1 is DFQATT and CDR2 is SNEGSKA (reference sequence). The CDR3 nucleotides are TGCAGTGCTAGAAACCCCAGCAGGGCCGTTAACACTGAAGCTTTCTTT. This gives the protein CSARNPSRAVNTEAFF.

The J gene is TRBJ1-2, the V gene TRBV5-1, with D unclear. Germline CDR1 SGHRS, CDR2 YFSETQ. The length of the CDR3 is 14 residues. V was clipped by 0 bases and J by 8 bases, with 14 bases between them. The CDR3 loop reads CASSLESGVYGYTF. DNA for the CDR3: TGCGCCAGCAGCTTGGAGTCTGGAGTTTACGGCTACACCTTC.

In this sample, this clonotype turned up once. This rearrangement joins TRBV7-2 to TRBJ2-5, with 9 positions matching TRBD2. Germline V lookup: CDR1 SGHTA, CDR2 FQGNSA. This CDR3 is built from 16 residues. J lost 2 bases, V lost 2 bases, and 6 bases had no gene match. DNA for the CDR3: TGTGCCAGCAGCTTATCCCTAGCGGGGAGTCAAGAGACCCAGTACTTC. It translates to CASSLSLAGSQETQYF.

The V gene is TRBV2, the J gene TRBJ2-7; TRBD1 aligns across 8 bases. This CDR3 is 16 amino acids long. Germline V gene lookup returns CDR1 SNHLY and CDR2 FYNNEI. V lost 4 bases, J lost 3 bases, and 11 bases stayed unmatched. The DNA for the CDR3 is TGTGCCAGCAGTGTAGCCCCCGGGACAGGCCACTACGAGCAGTACTTC. Its translation: CASSVAPGTGHYEQYF.

This clonotype qualifies as medium-sized. J is TRBJ1-1 and V is TRBV12-3 or TRBV12-4; D is undetermined. Deletions cut 7 bases from V and 8 bases from J, with 20 bases between. The CDR3 loop spans 14 amino acids. The CDR3: CASTYRARPREAFF. The DNA for the CDR3 is TGTGCCAGCACCTACCGGGCCCGACCCAGAGAAGCTTTCTTT.

The chain joins TRBV16 to TRBJ1-1; D unclear. CDR3 length: 11 amino acids. CDR1 KGHSY and CDR2 FQNENV come from the germline V gene. Trimming pared 2 bases from V and 5 bases from J, leaving 3 bases between. In DNA, the CDR3 is TGTGCCAGCAGCCAAGGGACTGAAGCTTTCTTT. The encoded protein is CASSQGTEAFF. Full variable domain (rest looked up from reference TRBV16 and TRBJ1-1): GEEVAQTPKHLVRGEGQKAKLYCAPIKGHSYVFWYQQVLKNEFKFLISFQNENVFDETGMPKERFSAKCLPNSPCSLEIQATKLEDSAVYFCASSQGTEAFFGQGTRLTVV.

This clonotype is labeled as medium-sized. This rearrangement joins TRBV10-3 to TRBJ2-3; 13 positions agree with TRBD2. From germline, CDR1 is ENHRY and CDR2 SYGVKD. CDR3 length: 14 amino acids. V shed 10 bases and J 4 bases; nucleotides not matched to a gene: 5. CDR3 DNA: TGTGCCACCCGGACTAGCGGGGGCCCAGATACGCAGTATTTT. Its protein product is CATRTSGGPDTQYF.

The rearrangement uses TRBV5-1 and TRBJ2-3; D gene uncertain. The germline CDR1 and CDR2 sequences are SGHRS and YFSETQ. The ends were cut back, 4 bases at V and 1 base at J, with 7 bases in the middle. The CDR3 consists of 13 residues. CDR3 in amino acids: CASSPDRTDTQYF. The CDR3 DNA is TGCGCCAGCAGCCCCGACCGCACAGATACGCAGTATTTT.